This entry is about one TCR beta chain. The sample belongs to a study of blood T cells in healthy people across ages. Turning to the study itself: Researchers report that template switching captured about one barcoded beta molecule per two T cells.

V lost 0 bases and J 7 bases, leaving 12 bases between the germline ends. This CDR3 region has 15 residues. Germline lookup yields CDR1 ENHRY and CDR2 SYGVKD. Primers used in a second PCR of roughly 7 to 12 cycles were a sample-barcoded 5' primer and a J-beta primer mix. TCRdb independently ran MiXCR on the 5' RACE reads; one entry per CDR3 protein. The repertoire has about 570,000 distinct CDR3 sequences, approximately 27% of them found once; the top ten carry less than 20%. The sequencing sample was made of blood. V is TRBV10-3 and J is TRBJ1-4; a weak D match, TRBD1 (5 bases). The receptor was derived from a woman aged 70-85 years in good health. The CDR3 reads CAISESDGGGEKLFF. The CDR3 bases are TGTGCCATCAGTGAGTCGGATGGGGGTGGTGAAAAACTGTTTTTT.